These 32 T cell receptor beta chains came from one sample sequenced in a study of T cells in Graves' hyperthyroidism and ophthalmopathy. Researchers amplified the TCR beta CDR3 regions from RNA transcripts. First-round RT-PCR of the TCR CDR3 relied on the HTBI primer set. TCRdb independently ran MiXCR on the multiplex PCR reads; one entry per CDR3 protein. The sample holds about 350,000 distinct CDR3 sequences; 15% to 20% are singletons and the top ten take 15% to 19%. Sequenced input: blood. These receptors were taken from a woman aged 40-49 years with Graves' ophthalmopathy.

This clonotype came up many times. V gene TRBV20-1 combines with J gene TRBJ2-2; maybe TRBD2 (5 bases). Germline V lookup: CDR1 DFQATT, CDR2 SNEGSKA (reference sequence). The CDR3 is 14 amino acids. Trimming pared 0 bases from V and 7 bases from J, leaving 12 bases between. CDR3 region: CSARDRARGGELFF. The CDR3 DNA follows: TGCAGTGCTAGAGATCGGGCCCGGGGCGGGGAGCTGTTTTTT.

About this clonotype: The junction shows a germline mismatch at one end, possibly a read error. The chain combines TRBV7-3 with TRBJ1-2, with 7 positions matching TRBD1. The CDR3 is 14 amino acids. Per germline, CDR1 SGHTA and CDR2 FQGTGA. CDR3 protein: CAGSTSGTERTYTF. CDR3 bases: TGTGCCGGCAGCACCTCCGGGACAGAAAGGACCTACACCTTC. Together with reference TRBV7-3 and TRBJ1-2, the CDR3 gives the full variable domain: GAGVSQTPSNKVTEKGKYVELRCDPISGHTALYWYRQSLGQGPEFLIYFQGTGAADDSGLPNDRFFAVRPEGSVSTLKIQRTERGDSAVYLCAGSTSGTERTYTFGSGTRLTVV.

To note about this clonotype: The junction shows a germline mismatch at one end, possibly a read error. V gene TRBV30 combines with J gene TRBJ1-1; D gene uncertain. The CDR3 is 11 amino acids. The germline CDR1 and CDR2 sequences are GTSNPN and SVGIG (reference sequence). The CDR3 region is CASWVNTEACF. DNA of the CDR3: TGTGCCTCGTGGGTGAACACTGAAGCTTGCTTT.

The gene calls are TRBV30 and TRBJ2-4, with D unresolved. V was pared by 0 bases and J by 0 bases, with 9 bases between. The CDR3 sequence is 15 residues long. Germline CDR1 reads GTSNPN; CDR2 reads SVGIG (reference sequence). The CDR3 region is CAWSVLPGAKNIQYF. CDR3 in DNA: TGTGCCTGGAGTGTATTGCCGGGAGCCAAAAACATTCAGTACTTC.

Regarding this clonotype: Being one base from a much bigger clone, this may be a read error. This chain joins TRBV4-2 and TRBJ1-2; 7 bases are a match to TRBD1. The CDR3 runs to 15 residues. Germline lookup yields CDR1 LGHNA and CDR2 YNFKEQ. CDR3 residues: CANSQVPQGGYGYTF. The CDR3 region has the DNA TGTGCCAACAGCCAAGTCCCCCAGGGGGGCTATGGCTACACCTTC.

This clonotype was seen at least ten times. The V and J genes are TRBV11-2 and TRBJ2-7; no firm D call. The CDR3 is 14 residues long. Germline assignment: CDR1 SGHAT and CDR2 FQNNGV. V lost 1 base, J lost 2 bases, and 9 bases lay in between. The CDR3 DNA sequence: TGTGCCAGCAGCTTAGTGCCGGAAACCTACGAGCAGTACTTC. Encoded protein: CASSLVPETYEQYF.

This clonotype was seen ten or more times. J is TRBJ2-7 and V is TRBV12-3 or TRBV12-4; D unclear. The CDR3 spans 13 residues. The ends were cut back, 3 bases at V and 5 bases at J, with 11 bases in the middle. The CDR3 loop reads CASSFHRSHEQYF. In DNA form, the CDR3 reads TGTGCCAGCAGTTTCCACCGATCCCACGAGCAGTACTTC.

The V gene is TRBV10-3, the J gene TRBJ1-3; 12 bases are a match to TRBD1. Per the germline V gene, CDR1 is ENHRY and CDR2 is SYGVKD. V lost 6 bases and J lost 2; bases outside the gene matches: 2. The CDR3 extends over 15 amino acids. The CDR3 loop is CAIRGDRGPGNTIYF. CDR3 nucleotide sequence: TGTGCCATCAGGGGGGACAGGGGGCCTGGAAACACCATATATTTT.

This clonotype was seen repeatedly, ten times or more. This may arise from a read error, as a much more abundant clone is one base away. Given the absence of the conserved phenylalanine or tryptophan at the CDR3 end, a read error is likely. J is TRBJ1-2 and V is TRBV28; TRBD1 might be the D (5 bases). Germline CDR1 is MDHEN and CDR2 is SYDVKM. CDR3 length equals 13 residues. V shed 7 bases and J shed 6 bases, with 15 bases lying between them. CDR3 coding DNA: TGTGCCAGCACCACCGGGGGTATCGATGGCTACACCTCC. Protein: CASTTGGIDGYTS.

This clonotype was picked up one time. It is likely a read error, because the conserved phenylalanine at the end of the CDR3 is missing. The chain couples TRBV27 to TRBJ2-5; the D gene could be TRBD1 or TRBD2 (5 bases each). CDR1 is MNHEY, CDR2 SMNVEV, per germline (reference sequence). The CDR3 totals 15 residues. The CDR3 DNA sequence: TGTGCCGGCAGTTTTGGGGCAGGGACCCAAGAGACCCAGTACCTC. Translated, it gives CAGSFGAGTQETQYL.

This clonotype showed up many times. V and J are TRBV28 and TRBJ2-4; possibly TRBD1 for D (6 bases). V was pared by 6 bases and J by 3 bases, with 9 bases between. Per the germline V gene, CDR1 is MDHEN and CDR2 is SYDVKM. This CDR3 has 13 amino acids. The CDR3 loop reads CASREQGKNIQYF. DNA of the CDR3: TGTGCCAGCAGAGAACAGGGCAAAAACATTCAGTACTTC.

Ten or more counts support this clonotype. This chain joins TRBV7-2 and TRBJ2-5; TRBD2 might be the D (6 bases). Germline CDR1 reads SGHTA; CDR2 reads FQGNSA. The V end was cut by 5 bases, the J end by 0 bases, with 19 bases between. This CDR3 is 17 amino acids long. CDR3 sequence (DNA): TGTGCCAGCAGCCCCGAGCTCGGGACTGTCGACCAAGAGACCCAGTACTTC. It translates to CASSPELGTVDQETQYF. Using reference TRBV7-2 and TRBJ2-5 for the parts outside the CDR3, the full variable domain is GAGVSQSPSNKVTEKGKDVELRCDPISGHTALYWYRQSLGQGLEFLIYFQGNSAPDKSGLPSDRFSAERTGGSVSTLTIQRTQQEDSAVYLCASSPELGTVDQETQYFGPGTRLLVL.

This clonotype was seen many times. The chain combines TRBV12-3 or TRBV12-4 with TRBJ1-1; D is undetermined. The CDR3 covers 14 residues. The V end lost 3 bases, the J end lost 0 bases, and 8 bases lay between the germline ends. CDR3 amino acids: CASSFGPMNTEAFF. CDR3 nucleotides: TGTGCCAGCAGTTTCGGGCCCATGAACACTGAAGCTTTCTTT.

This clonotype appeared many times. This chain joins TRBV7-2 and TRBJ2-5, with D maybe TRBD2 (5 bases). Trimming pared 5 bases from V and 5 bases from J, leaving 18 bases between. The length of the CDR3 is 15 residues. CDR1 is SGHTA, CDR2 FQGNSA, per germline. The chain's CDR3 is CASSLRLSSGETQYF. CDR3 DNA: TGTGCCAGCAGCCTACGACTCAGCTCGGGGGAGACCCAGTACTTC.

In this sample, this clonotype turned up many times. The genes are TRBV13 and TRBJ2-6; 9 nucleotides line up with TRBD1. The CDR3 covers 21 residues. The germline V gene encodes CDR1 PRHDT and CDR2 FYEKMQ (reference sequence). V shed 5 bases, J shed 3 bases, and the junction held 20 bases outside the gene matches. The CDR3 nucleotides read TGTGCCAGCAGCCAGACCGGGACAGGGACCGGAGAAATGGGTGGGGCCAACGTCCTGACTTTC. This sequence encodes CASSQTGTGTGEMGGANVLTF.

This chain uses TRBV19 with TRBJ1-5; TRBD1 matches 7 bases. The CDR3 is 17 residues long. Trimming took 7 bases from V and 0 from J; bases not matched to a gene: 12. Germline V lookup: CDR1 LNHDA, CDR2 SQIVND (reference sequence). Here the CDR3 DNA reads TGTGCCAGTACATTGGACGACAGGGCGTATAGCAATCAGCCCCAGCATTTT. Translated, it gives CASTLDDRAYSNQPQHF.

In regard to this clonotype: This may come from a read error, since a much larger clone is one base off. The rearrangement links TRBV5-1 to TRBJ1-5; D is undetermined. The CDR3 totals 16 residues. From germline, CDR1 is SGHRS and CDR2 YFSETQ. The germline V and J ends were trimmed by 2 bases and 8 bases, with 20 bases remaining between them. The CDR3 sequence: CASSLDEGGSGKPQHF. CDR3 in DNA: TGCGCCAGCAGCTTAGATGAAGGCGGATCGGGCAAGCCCCAGCATTTT.

There are many counts of this clonotype. The chain uses TRBV29-1 and TRBJ1-1; D gene ambiguous. This CDR3 is 17 amino acids long. Between the trimmed V and J ends, which lost 4 bases and 1 base, there was a span of 22 bases. Germline V gene sequence: CDR1 SQVTM, CDR2 ANQGSEA. CDR3 nucleotides: TGCAGCGTTGTATCGGGCCCGCTAATGTCCAAGAACACTGAAGCTTTCTTT. Translated, it gives CSVVSGPLMSKNTEAFF.

Many counts were recorded for this clonotype. The rearrangement links TRBV6-5 to TRBJ2-7; 10 nucleotides line up with TRBD1. CDR3 size: 14 residues. Germline lookup yields CDR1 MNHEY and CDR2 SVGAGI. V lost 2 bases to trimming and J lost 5 bases; unmatched junction nucleotides: 3. Here the CDR3 reads CASSYMGQGNEQYF. CDR3 DNA sequence: TGTGCCAGCAGTTACATGGGACAGGGGAACGAGCAGTACTTC.

This chain joins TRBV12-3 or TRBV12-4 and TRBJ2-7, with D possibly being TRBD2 (6 bases). This CDR3 region has 12 residues. With 6 bases removed from V and 7 bases from J, the gap between germline ends came to 13 bases. In DNA, the CDR3 is TGTGCCAGCAGCCCCGGGACTCGGGAGCAGTACTTC. Protein: CASSPGTREQYF.

This clonotype has at least ten counts. This chain links TRBV28 with TRBJ2-4; TRBD2 agrees at 16 bases. V trimming: 7 bases; J trimming: 6 bases; junction bases outside the gene matches: 6. Germline V gives CDR1 MDHEN, CDR2 SYDVKM. The CDR3 extends over 16 amino acids. The CDR3 spells CASIPGLAGGGNIQYF. The CDR3 bases are TGTGCCAGCATCCCGGGACTAGCGGGAGGGGGAAACATTCAGTACTTC.

Many counts were recorded for this clonotype. The chain links TRBV27 to TRBJ1-1; 7 nucleotides line up with TRBD1. The germline V gene encodes CDR1 MNHEY and CDR2 SMNVEV (reference sequence). The CDR3 has 14 residues. The V and J ends lost 9 bases and 8 bases, in that order; junction bases with no gene match: 15. CDR3 sequence reads: CARKETGARLEAFF. The CDR3 DNA reads as TGTGCCAGGAAGGAAACAGGGGCCCGTTTAGAAGCTTTCTTT.

This clonotype was detected only a few times. The chain has TRBV2 and TRBJ2-5, with D unclear. The CDR3 spans 14 residues. V lost 0 bases to trimming and J lost 5 bases, with 10 bases between them. The germline CDR1 and CDR2 sequences are SNHLY and FYNNEI. CDR3 protein: CASSEAPALETQYF. CDR3 in DNA: TGTGCCAGCAGTGAAGCGCCAGCCCTGGAGACCCAGTACTTC.

This clonotype was found many times. This chain links TRBV11-2 with TRBJ2-7; TRBD1 agrees at 9 bases. Germline CDR1 and CDR2: SGHAT and FQNNGV. The CDR3 has 15 residues. After removal of 0 bases from V and 1 base from J, the junction contained 1 base not matched to a gene. CDR3 protein: CASSLETGGSYEQYF. CDR3 DNA: TGTGCCAGCAGCTTAGAGACAGGGGGATCCTACGAGCAGTACTTC. The variable domain in full, completed from reference TRBV11-2 and TRBJ2-7, reads EAGVAQSPRYKIIEKRQSVAFWCNPISGHATLYWYQQILGQGPKLLIQFQNNGVVDDSQLPKDRFSAERLKGVDSTLKIQPAKLEDSAVYLCASSLETGGSYEQYFGPGTRLTVT.

This clonotype was seen at least ten times. This chain links TRBV30 with TRBJ1-2, with D unresolved. Looked up from germline, CDR1 is GTSNPN and CDR2 is SVGIG (reference sequence). Between the trimmed V and J ends, which lost 1 base and 4 bases, there was a span of 4 bases. The CDR3 is 11 amino acids. In DNA, the CDR3 is TGTGCCTGGAGTGGGCTCTATGGCTACACCTTC. Protein sequence: CAWSGLYGYTF.

This clonotype was counted at least ten times. The CDR3 DNA reads as TGTGCCAGCAGCTCGGGCCCTAACACCGGTGAAGCTTTCTTT. This sequence encodes CASSSGPNTGEAFF. This chain joins TRBV7-2 and TRBJ1-1; D is uncertain. Trimming stripped 4 bases from V and 7 bases from J, with 16 bases between. The CDR3 loop spans 14 amino acids. CDR1 is SGHTA and CDR2 is FQGNSA in the germline V gene. The full variable domain, its missing parts supplied by reference TRBV7-2 and TRBJ1-1, is GAGVSQSPSNKVTEKGKDVELRCDPISGHTALYWYRQSLGQGLEFLIYFQGNSAPDKSGLPSDRFSAERTGGSVSTLTIQRTQQEDSAVYLCASSSGPNTGEAFFGQGTRLTVV.

This clonotype was observed many times. V is TRBV7-2 and J is TRBJ2-5, with 13 bases aligning to TRBD2. There are 16 residues in the CDR3. Germline-derived CDR1 and CDR2 are SGHTA and FQGNSA. The V segment lost 4 bases and the J segment 5 bases; nucleotides outside the gene matches: 7. In nucleotides, the CDR3 is TGTGCCAGCAGCTCGGGACTAGCGGGACCCGGGGAGACCCAGTACTTC. It encodes CASSSGLAGPGETQYF.

This clonotype has ten or more counts. The chain carries TRBV13 and TRBJ2-7; D ambiguous. CDR1 and CDR2 (germline): PRHDT, FYEKMQ (reference sequence). The CDR3 is 14 residues long. Trimming shortened V by 1 base and J by 4 bases, and 11 bases separated the two germline ends. The chain's CDR3 is CASSLESRYYEQYF. The CDR3 bases are TGTGCCAGCAGCTTAGAGAGTAGGTATTACGAGCAGTACTTC.

This clonotype was observed at least ten times. The chain couples TRBV27 to TRBJ1-2; TRBD1 is a possible D gene (5 bases). V gave up 7 bases and J gave up 4 bases, with 19 bases separating them. CDR1 is MNHEY and CDR2 is SMNVEV in the germline V gene (reference sequence). This CDR3 is built from 15 residues. The CDR3 is CASTPGRGSSYGYTF. CDR3 DNA sequence: TGTGCCAGCACCCCTGGGAGGGGTTCGAGCTATGGCTACACCTTC.

This clonotype was recorded many times. The CDR3 loop is CSARPYEQYF. The CDR3 DNA is TGCAGTGCGAGACCCTACGAGCAGTACTTC. The chain carries TRBV20-1 and TRBJ2-7, with D hard to call. The V end was cut by 6 bases, the J end by 2 bases, with 5 bases between. CDR3 length: 10 amino acids. The germline V gene encodes CDR1 DFQATT and CDR2 SNEGSKA (reference sequence).

This clonotype has a count of ten or more. This chain uses TRBV6-4 with TRBJ2-7, with 9 bases aligning to TRBD1. Losses at the gene ends were 5 bases for V and 3 bases for J; bases not matched to a gene: 14. Germline V gene lookup returns CDR1 MRHNA and CDR2 SNTAGT. CDR3 length equals 17 residues. In DNA, the CDR3 is TGTGCCAGCAGTCCTACCTTACAGGGGGCACACTACTACGAGCAGTACTTC. This sequence encodes CASSPTLQGAHYYEQYF.

This clonotype has at least ten counts. The chain recombines TRBV28 with TRBJ1-1; D gene unclear. Germline-derived CDR1 and CDR2 are MDHEN and SYDVKM. The CDR3 is made up of 13 amino acids. Deletions cut 2 bases from V and 1 base from J, with 5 bases between. CDR3 residues: CASSLTQNTEAFF. Written as DNA, the CDR3 is TGTGCCAGCAGTTTAACGCAGAACACTGAAGCTTTCTTT.